What follows are 29 T cell receptor beta chains derived from one specimen sequenced in a study of cytomegalovirus exposure and HLA in healthy donors. The PCR made use of 60 Vbeta and 13 Jbeta primers. Assay: immunoSEQ multiplex PCR; the TCRdb copy retains only in-frame clones and omits some. This sample has roughly 55,000 clones; around 85% occur once, and the top ten carry approximately 2.3%. Sample: PBMCs. The receptor set was obtained from a boy between 10 and 17 years old in good health and CMV-seropositive.

This clone appeared a single time. The chain links TRBV6-1 to TRBJ1-4, with D maybe TRBD1 (5 bases). This CDR3 contains 14 residues. Trimming stripped 8 bases from V and 8 bases from J, with 18 bases between. Germline CDR1 MNHNS, CDR2 SASEGT. CDR3 DNA: TGTGCCAGCTCGAGGGACGGGAGTCGGGAAAAACTGTTTTTT. It translates to CASSRDGSREKLFF.

J is TRBJ1-1 and V is TRBV27; TRBD1 might be the D (6 bases). V dropped 11 bases and J dropped 1 base, with 20 bases sitting between them. Germline values: CDR1 MNHEY, CDR2 SMNVEV (reference sequence). The length of the CDR3 is 15 residues. This CDR3 reads CASRARGLANTEAFF. The DNA of the CDR3 is TGTGCCTCCAGGGCCAGGGGCCTGGCGAACACTGAAGCTTTCTTT.

The genes are TRBV28 and TRBJ1-1; possible D gene TRBD1, 5 bases. Trimming stripped 6 bases from V and 2 bases from J, with 13 bases between. Per the germline V gene, CDR1 is MDHEN and CDR2 is SYDVKM. CDR3 size: 14 residues. The CDR3 protein is CASRWLGANTEAFF. The CDR3 region has the DNA TGTGCCAGCAGGTGGTTAGGGGCAAACACTGAAGCTTTCTTT.

This chain connects TRBV13 to TRBJ1-5, with TRBD1 matching over 8 bases. The CDR3 contains 14 residues. Unmatched junction bases numbered 5, after V lost 5 bases and J lost 5 bases. Germline CDR1 PRHDT, CDR2 FYEKMQ (reference sequence). For the CDR3, the DNA is TGTGCCAGCAGCCTCGGACAGGGAGATCAGCCCCAGCATTTT. As protein: CASSLGQGDQPQHF.

The chain employs TRBV12-5 and TRBJ1-5; D might be TRBD1 (5 bases). V was shortened by 4 bases and J by 6 bases, with 10 bases between the two germline ends. The germline CDR1 and CDR2 sequences are LGHNT and FRNRAP. The CDR3 covers 13 residues. The DNA of the CDR3 is TGTGCTAGTGGTTCGGACATGGCTCAGCCCCAGCATTTT. It encodes CASGSDMAQPQHF.

The J gene is TRBJ2-3, the V gene TRBV4-1, with 7 bases aligning to TRBD1. The J segment lost 2 bases and the V segment lost 5 bases, leaving 13 bases of the junction unmatched. CDR3 length: 17 amino acids. Germline values: CDR1 MGHRA, CDR2 YSYEKL. CDR3 DNA sequence: TGCGCCAGCAGCAACATCCAAGGGGGCGTATTCACAGATACGCAGTATTTT. It specifies CASSNIQGGVFTDTQYF.

V gene TRBV7-9 combines with J gene TRBJ1-1; possible D gene TRBD1, 6 bases. Germline values: CDR1 SEHNR, CDR2 FQNEAQ (reference sequence). The CDR3 sequence is 13 residues long. V was shortened by 5 bases and J by 7 bases, with 14 bases between the two germline ends. CDR3 region: CASSPAGQFEAFF. CDR3 bases: TGTGCCAGCAGCCCCGCCGGACAGTTTGAAGCTTTCTTT. The entire variable domain, with the rest obtained from reference TRBV7-9 and TRBJ1-1, is as follows: DTGVSQNPRHKITKRGQNVTFRCDPISEHNRLYWYRQTLGQGPEFLTYFQNEAQLEKSRLLSDRFSAERPKGSFSTLEIQRTEQGDSAMYLCASSPAGQFEAFFGQGTRLTVV.

The chain recombines TRBV14 with TRBJ1-5, with D perhaps TRBD1 (5 bases). This CDR3 is 13 amino acids long. The V gene's germline CDR1 is SGHDN and CDR2 FVKESK. Trimming took 5 bases from V and 4 from J, leaving 9 bases between them. In nucleotides, the CDR3 is TGTGCCAGCAGCGACAGTTCGAATCAGCCCCAGCATTTT. This sequence encodes CASSDSSNQPQHF.

The rearrangement links TRBV5-6 to TRBJ2-1, with D possibly TRBD2 on 6 matching bases. V was clipped by 0 bases and J by 10 bases, with 8 bases between them. The germline CDR1 and CDR2 sequences are SGHDT and YYEEEE. CDR3 size: 12 residues. The CDR3 DNA reads as TGTGCCAGCAGCTTGGTAGCGGCCGAGCAGTTCTTC. Protein sequence: CASSLVAAEQFF.

The chain uses TRBV14 and TRBJ2-5; D might be TRBD1 (5 bases). The CDR3 consists of 13 residues. Germline V gene data show CDR1 as SGHDN and CDR2 as FVKESK. The V end lost 8 bases, the J end lost 5 bases, and 15 bases lay between the germline ends. The CDR3 sequence: CASRLGAGETQYF. The CDR3 region has the DNA TGTGCCAGCCGGCTAGGGGCAGGCGAGACCCAGTACTTC.

The J gene is TRBJ1-1, the V gene TRBV2; possibly TRBD1 for D (5 bases). The germline V gene encodes CDR1 SNHLY and CDR2 FYNNEI. V was trimmed by 6 bases and J by 8 bases, leaving 13 bases between them. This CDR3 is built from 12 residues. The CDR3 is CASRDRVWEAFF. Written as DNA, the CDR3 is TGTGCCAGCAGAGACAGAGTCTGGGAAGCTTTCTTT.

This clone has a handful of counts. The gene calls are TRBV9 and TRBJ2-3, with TRBD1 as a possible D gene (5 bases). CDR1 SGDLS and CDR2 YYNGEE come from the germline V gene. The V gene lost 0 bases and the J gene lost 1 base, with 9 bases spanning the gap. This CDR3 region has 15 residues. In DNA form, the CDR3 reads TGTGCCAGCAGCGTAGCGTGGGGCGGCACAGATACGCAGTATTTT. Encoded protein: CASSVAWGGTDTQYF.

The chain combines TRBV4-2 with TRBJ2-3; possible D gene TRBD2, 5 bases. Trimming left V 0 bases short and J 4 bases short, with 11 bases between. Germline V CDR1 and CDR2: LGHNA, YNFKEQ. The CDR3 is 15 residues long. CDR3 protein: CASSQDEGMADTQYF. The CDR3 nucleotides read TGTGCCAGCAGCCAAGATGAGGGAATGGCAGATACGCAGTATTTT.

This chain uses TRBV5-6 with TRBJ2-3; TRBD2 is a possible D gene (6 bases). The V end was cut by 0 bases, the J end by 2 bases, with 13 bases between. The CDR3 runs to 16 residues. The germline gives CDR1 SGHDT, CDR2 YYEEEE. In DNA form, the CDR3 reads TGTGCCAGCAGCTTGGAAGGTGGAGGGTCCACAGATACGCAGTATTTT. Translating it yields CASSLEGGGSTDTQYF.

The chain employs TRBV5-6 and TRBJ2-7, with 10 bases fitting TRBD2. V lost 3 bases and J lost 3; bases outside the gene matches: 6. The CDR3 is made up of 15 amino acids. The germline V gene has CDR1 SGHDT and CDR2 YYEEEE. The CDR3 spells CASSSERGGRYEQYF. The CDR3 coding sequence is TGTGCCAGCAGCTCAGAGCGGGGGGGCCGCTACGAGCAGTACTTC. Full variable domain (missing parts from reference TRBV5-6 and TRBJ2-7): DAGVTQSPTHLIKTRGQQVTLRCSPKSGHDTVSWYQQALGQGPQFIFQYYEEEERQRGNFPDRFSGHQFPNYSSELNVNALLLGDSALYLCASSSERGGRYEQYFGPGTRLTVT.

This clone was seen a single time. This chain joins TRBV6-1 and TRBJ2-5; 11 bases map to TRBD1. In germline, CDR1 is MNHNS, CDR2 SASEGT. V shed 6 bases and J 4 bases; nucleotides not matched to a gene: 4. The CDR3 has 14 amino acids. This CDR3 reads CASRGQGGGETQYF. The CDR3 nucleotides are TGTGCCAGCAGGGGACAGGGGGGGGGAGAGACCCAGTACTTC.

The chain employs TRBV5-1 and TRBJ1-6, with 8 positions matching TRBD1. The CDR3 consists of 14 residues. After removal of 0 bases from V and 7 bases from J, the junction contained 0 bases not matched to a gene. Germline CDR1 and CDR2: SGHRS and YFSETQ. Here the CDR3 DNA reads TGCGCCAGCAGCTTGGGACAGGGGAATTCACCCCTCCACTTT. Protein sequence: CASSLGQGNSPLHF.

The chain recombines TRBV7-3 with TRBJ2-5; TRBD2 agrees at 8 bases. The junction had 8 bases not matched to a gene; V was cut back by 5 bases and J by 0 bases. The CDR3 runs 16 residues. Germline assignment: CDR1 SGHTA and CDR2 FQGTGA. The CDR3, as DNA: TGTGCCAGCAGCCCGGGGGGGGCAAATTACCAAGAGACCCAGTACTTC. As protein: CASSPGGANYQETQYF.

This chain uses TRBV7-9 with TRBJ2-7; D might be TRBD2 (5 bases). The CDR3 is 13 amino acids. Trimming stripped 2 bases from V and 2 bases from J, with 7 bases between. Germline V gives CDR1 SEHNR, CDR2 FQNEAQ (reference sequence). The CDR3 nucleotides are TGTGCCAGCAGCTTAAGCGGCCCCTACGAGCAGTACTTC. As protein: CASSLSGPYEQYF.

This chain joins TRBV5-6 and TRBJ2-2, with D possibly being TRBD1 (6 bases). Germline V CDR1 and CDR2: SGHDT, YYEEEE. V was trimmed by 1 base and J by 1 base, leaving 8 bases between them. The CDR3 is 15 residues long. This chain's CDR3 is CASSLTGRNTGELFF. The CDR3 DNA reads as TGTGCCAGCAGCTTGACAGGGAGGAACACCGGGGAGCTGTTTTTT.

The chain joins TRBV27 to TRBJ2-1, with 7 nucleotides matching TRBD2. The germline gives CDR1 MNHEY, CDR2 SMNVEV (reference sequence). This CDR3 spans 13 amino acids. After removal of 9 bases from V and 5 bases from J, the junction contained 7 bases not matched to a gene. The DNA for the CDR3 is TGTGCCAGTACGACGGGGGGAAACAATGAGCAGTTCTTC. Protein product: CASTTGGNNEQFF.

The CDR3 sequence: CASSIRGRGYTF. For the CDR3, the DNA is TGTGCCAGCAGCATCAGGGGGCGAGGCTACACCTTC. This chain joins TRBV5-6 and TRBJ1-2, with 8 nucleotides matching TRBD1. The germline V gene has CDR1 SGHDT and CDR2 YYEEEE. After removal of 4 bases from V and 8 bases from J, the junction contained 4 bases not matched to a gene. This CDR3 comprises 12 residues.

The chain uses TRBV7-3 and TRBJ2-3, with 7 nucleotides matching TRBD2. The CDR3 runs to 15 residues. CDR1 is SGHTA and CDR2 is FQGTGA in the germline V gene. The ends lost 1 base at V and 4 bases at J; junction bases unmatched: 5. CDR3 nucleotide sequence: TGTGCCAGCAGCTTAATCGGGACTACCGCAGATACGCAGTATTTT. Translating it yields CASSLIGTTADTQYF.

The gene calls are TRBV6-5 and TRBJ1-3; a possible D gene is TRBD1 (6 bases). CDR1 and CDR2 from the germline V gene are MNHEY and SVGAGI. The CDR3 loop spans 14 amino acids. V was trimmed by 7 bases and J by 0 bases, leaving 10 bases between them. CDR3 bases: TGTGCCAGCACCGACAGGTTCTCTGGAAACACCATATATTTT. Residues: CASTDRFSGNTIYF.

V gene TRBV7-2 combines with J gene TRBJ1-1; no clear D gene. Trimming pared 6 bases from V and 1 base from J, leaving 9 bases between. Germline lookup yields CDR1 SGHTA and CDR2 FQGNSA. CDR3 size: 13 residues. CDR3 DNA sequence: TGTGCCAGCAGTCGCGCGGGGAACACTGAAGCTTTCTTT. Translated, it gives CASSRAGNTEAFF.

V usage is TRBV9 and J usage is TRBJ1-1, with D maybe TRBD1 (5 bases). Germline V gene lookup returns CDR1 SGDLS and CDR2 YYNGEE. The CDR3 is made up of 13 amino acids. The V end lost 2 bases, the J end lost 6 bases, and 11 bases lay between the germline ends. CDR3 in DNA: TGTGCCAGCAGCGTCGACAGTCTATCTGAAGCTTTCTTT. This codes for CASSVDSLSEAFF.

The chain uses TRBV30 and TRBJ2-2; the D gene is possibly TRBD1 (6 bases). The CDR3 totals 15 residues. From germline, CDR1 is GTSNPN and CDR2 SVGIG (reference sequence). V dropped 3 bases and J dropped 0 bases, with 11 bases sitting between them. The CDR3 nucleotides are TGTGCCTGGAGCACCCGGACAGCGAACACCGGGGAGCTGTTTTTT. This sequence encodes CAWSTRTANTGELFF.

This chain connects TRBV6-6 to TRBJ1-4; TRBD1 matches at 8 bases. Germline V gene data show CDR1 as MNHNY and CDR2 as SVGAGI (reference sequence). V gave up 6 bases and J gave up 6 bases; unmatched junction bases: 9. The CDR3 extends over 15 amino acids. The CDR3 DNA reads as TGTGCCAGCAGGCCGACAGGGGCTGGGGATGAAAAACTGTTTTTT. Translation gives CASRPTGAGDEKLFF.

This clone was observed a single time. The rearrangement links TRBV10-3 to TRBJ2-5; 9 positions agree with TRBD1. V trimming: 8 bases; J trimming: 4 bases; junction bases outside the gene matches: 8. Germline CDR1 and CDR2: ENHRY and SYGVKD. The CDR3 extends over 14 amino acids. The CDR3 loop is CAIGQDRGGETQYF. CDR3 bases: TGTGCCATCGGCCAGGACAGGGGAGGAGAGACCCAGTACTTC.